Below, 23 T cell receptor beta chains from the same sample are listed, as sequenced in a study of OX40 agonist ivuxolimab in advanced cancers. Libraries were prepared through the immunoSEQ multiplex PCR assay. In its TCRdb copy, this immuneACCESS table keeps in-frame sequences only and misses some clones. Where compared with another copy, unresolved V genes explain less than half of these, and the others have no known cause. Present in this sample are 55,000 to 75,000 clones, 65% to 85% of which were seen just once. The ten largest clonotypes hold 8.2% of the sample. The sample consisted of CD4+ or CD8+ T cells sorted from blood, taken in a trial of the OX40 agonist ivuxolimab. Source of these receptors: an adult with an advanced solid tumor such as melanoma, head and neck, liver or kidney cancer.

The chain links TRBV2 to TRBJ1-5; D unclear. Germline CDR1 SNHLY, CDR2 FYNNEI. V dropped 4 bases and J dropped 1 base, with 11 bases sitting between them. There are 15 residues in the CDR3. The CDR3: CASSVTDSSNQPQHF. CDR3 nucleotides: TGTGCCAGCAGTGTTACGGACTCGAGCAATCAGCCCCAGCATTTT.

The chain recombines TRBV19 with TRBJ2-1; 11 bases map to TRBD2. The CDR3 has 18 residues. CDR1 is LNHDA, CDR2 SQIVND, per germline (reference sequence). Trimming cost V 4 bases and J 0 bases; bases outside gene matches: 8. CDR3 DNA: TGTGCCAGTAGTACGACGGGCACTAGCGGGGGCTCCTACAATGAGCAGTTCTTC. Protein: CASSTTGTSGGSYNEQFF. Drawing the rest from reference TRBV19 and TRBJ2-1, the complete variable domain is DGGITQSPKYLFRKEGQNVTLSCEQNLNHDAMYWYRQDPGQGLRLIYYSQIVNDFQKGDIAEGYSVSREKKESFPLTVTSAQKNPTAFYLCASSTTGTSGGSYNEQFFGPGTRLTVL.

The chain carries TRBV6-1 and TRBJ2-3, with D hard to call. The CDR3 covers 13 residues. The V end lost 1 base, the J end lost 5 bases, and 7 bases lay between the germline ends. Germline V gene sequence: CDR1 MNHNS, CDR2 SASEGT. The CDR3 region has the DNA TGTGCCAGCAGTGAAGAACGCGGAGATACGCAGTATTTT. Its translation is CASSEERGDTQYF.

Concerning this clone: A junction end diverges from the germline sequence, so it may reflect a read error. V gene TRBV28 combines with J gene TRBJ2-7; D is perhaps TRBD1 (6 bases). The CDR3 runs 14 residues. Germline-derived CDR1 and CDR2 are MDHEN and SYDVKM. CDR3: CASTLQGYSYEQYF. The CDR3 region has the DNA TGTGCCAGCACTTTACAGGGCTATTCCTACGAGCAGTACTTC.

The chain joins TRBV5-1 to TRBJ1-2, with TRBD1 matching over 7 bases. Germline CDR1 SGHRS, CDR2 YFSETQ. The CDR3 extends over 15 amino acids. The junction had 9 bases not matched to a gene; V was cut back by 4 bases and J by 3 bases. The CDR3 coding sequence is TGCGCCAGCAGCGCCACAGGGGTCGGGGACTATGGCTACACCTTC. It is translated as CASSATGVGDYGYTF.

This clone was observed a few times. The chain employs TRBV12-5 and TRBJ2-4; 9 bases are shared with TRBD2. Trimming cost V 4 bases and J 0 bases; bases outside gene matches: 10. The germline gives CDR1 LGHNT, CDR2 FRNRAP. The CDR3 length is 18 residues. CDR3: CASGSGTSWEIAKNIQYF. CDR3 sequence (DNA): TGTGCTAGTGGTTCCGGGACTAGCTGGGAAATAGCCAAAAACATTCAGTACTTC.

The rearrangement uses TRBV11-2 and TRBJ2-7; tentatively, D is TRBD1 (5 bases). The germline gives CDR1 SGHAT, CDR2 FQNNGV. The CDR3 runs 13 residues. V dropped 0 bases and J dropped 4 bases, with 7 bases sitting between them. Written as DNA, the CDR3 is TGTGCCAGCAGCTTAGATAGGGGATACGAGCAGTACGTC. Encoded protein: CASSLDRGYEQYV.

This rearrangement joins TRBV28 to TRBJ2-7; D is perhaps TRBD1 or TRBD2 (5 bases each). V was pared by 6 bases and J by 1 base, with 19 bases between. The germline V gene encodes CDR1 MDHEN and CDR2 SYDVKM. This CDR3 contains 16 residues. The CDR3 here is CASSLRRQGASYEQYV. The CDR3 DNA reads TGTGCCAGCAGCCTCCGGAGGCAGGGAGCTTCCTACGAGCAGTACGTC.

This chain connects TRBV18 to TRBJ1-1; D is perhaps TRBD1 (5 bases). Trimming shortened V by 2 bases and J by 0 bases, and 13 bases separated the two germline ends. The V gene's germline CDR1 is KGHSH and CDR2 LQKENI. The CDR3 covers 16 residues. The CDR3, as DNA: TGTGCCAGCTCACCAACGGGGCAGGGCTTGAACACTGAAGCTTTCTTT. This gives the protein CASSPTGQGLNTEAFF.

This clone was observed once. The rearrangement uses TRBV7-2 and TRBJ2-5; perhaps TRBD2 as D (5 bases). CDR3 length: 15 residues. Germline V CDR1 and CDR2: SGHTA, FQGNSA. V was clipped by 5 bases and J by 5 bases, with 18 bases between them. The CDR3 spells CASSAQGSGGETQYF. CDR3 nucleotides: TGTGCCAGCAGCGCCCAAGGGTCGGGCGGGGAGACCCAGTACTTC.

V usage is TRBV6-4 and J usage is TRBJ1-1; D not resolved. Germline loops: CDR1 MRHNA, CDR2 SNTAGT. This CDR3 spans 13 amino acids. V was cut by 2 bases and J by 4 bases, with 8 bases left in between. The CDR3 spells CASSDAPFTEAFF. CDR3 nucleotides: TGTGCCAGCAGTGACGCACCCTTCACTGAAGCTTTCTTT.

There are a few counts of this clone. The chain employs TRBV2 and TRBJ2-7; 16 nucleotides agree with TRBD2. The CDR3 totals 18 residues. Germline V gene sequence: CDR1 SNHLY, CDR2 FYNNEI. Trimming at V came to 4 bases and at J to 4 bases, leaving 10 bases not matched to a gene. CDR3 nucleotide sequence: TGTGCCAGCAGTGGGAACCCGGGACTAGCGGGAGGGCGATACGAGCAGTACTTC. This encodes CASSGNPGLAGGRYEQYF.

This clone was seen a few times. The CDR3 DNA reads TGTGCCAGCAGCTTGGAGGTAGGGCAGACCCAGTACTTC. This codes for CASSLEVGQTQYF. The chain employs TRBV5-4 and TRBJ2-5; D is uncertain. Between the trimmed V and J ends, which lost 0 bases and 6 bases, there was a span of 9 bases. The CDR3 is 13 residues long. The germline V gene has CDR1 SGHNT and CDR2 YYREEE (reference sequence).

This chain joins TRBV7-9 and TRBJ1-4; maybe TRBD1 (6 bases). The CDR3 is 14 residues long. Trimming removed 8 bases at V and 8 bases at J, with 18 bases between. Per the germline V gene, CDR1 is SEHNR and CDR2 is FQNEAQ (reference sequence). The CDR3 nucleotides are TGTGCCAGCTCCATGACTGGGGGGCACGAAAAACTGTTTTTT. It codes for CASSMTGGHEKLFF.

The rearrangement uses TRBV7-2 and TRBJ2-5, with D perhaps matching TRBD2 (5 bases). Judging by the DNA end, TRBJ2-7 fits better; the J call may be wrong. Germline-derived CDR1 and CDR2 are SGHTA and FQGNSA. This CDR3 spans 15 amino acids. The CDR3 reads CASSLGRERIYEQYF. The DNA of the CDR3 is TGTGCCAGCAGCTTAGGCCGGGAAAGGATCTACGAGCAGTACTTC.

The chain has TRBV21-1 and TRBJ1-6. TRBV21-1 is flagged as a pseudogene. The CDR3 is made up of 12 amino acids. Written as DNA, the CDR3 is TGTGCCAGCAGCCGGTTGCGTTCACCCCTCCACTTT. Its protein is CASSRLRSPLHF.

The chain's CDR3 is CASSLSGDGTDTQYF. The CDR3 DNA is TGCGCCAGCAGCCTCTCGGGGGACGGCACAGATACGCAGTATTTT. This chain connects TRBV4-3 to TRBJ2-3, with D possibly being TRBD2 (6 bases). CDR1 and CDR2 (germline): LGHNA, YSLEER. Trimming pared 4 bases from V and 1 base from J, leaving 12 bases between. The CDR3 extends over 15 amino acids.

The rearrangement joins TRBV4-3 to TRBJ1-4, with a weak D call TRBD1 (6 bases). Germline-derived CDR1 and CDR2 are LGHNA and YSLEER. The V end was cut by 1 base, the J end by 6 bases, with 6 bases between. The CDR3 sequence is 13 residues long. CDR3 DNA sequence: TGCGCCAGCAGCCAAGGGGGGCATGAAAAACTGTTTTTT. As protein: CASSQGGHEKLFF.

The V call is TRBV28, the J call TRBJ2-7; TRBD1 matches at 7 bases. This CDR3 has 14 amino acids. The V gene's germline CDR1 is MDHEN and CDR2 SYDVKM. The ends lost 10 bases at V and 3 bases at J; junction bases unmatched: 12. The CDR3 here is CATFSPGQIYEQYF. CDR3 DNA: TGTGCCACCTTCTCCCCGGGACAGATCTACGAGCAGTACTTC.

The chain uses TRBV7-2 and TRBJ2-3, with D maybe TRBD2 (5 bases). CDR3 length: 13 amino acids. V lost 3 bases and J 2 bases, leaving 6 bases between the germline ends. Germline loops: CDR1 SGHTA, CDR2 FQGNSA. The CDR3 DNA reads TGTGCCAGCAGCTTCGGGAACACAGATACGCAGTATTTT. As protein: CASSFGNTDTQYF. Full variable domain (outside the CDR3, taken from reference TRBV7-2 and TRBJ2-3): GAGVSQSPSNKVTEKGKDVELRCDPISGHTALYWYRQSLGQGLEFLIYFQGNSAPDKSGLPSDRFSAERTGGSVSTLTIQRTQQEDSAVYLCASSFGNTDTQYFGPGTRLTVL.

The V and J genes are TRBV19 and TRBJ2-6, with TRBD1 matching over 8 bases. The trim removed 3 bases at V and 2 bases at J, leaving 9 bases unmatched. Germline CDR1 is LNHDA and CDR2 is SQIVND (reference sequence). This CDR3 contains 18 residues. In DNA, the CDR3 is TGTGCCAGTAGTATCCGAGACAGGGGTTTCGCTGGGGCCAACGTCCTGACTTTC. Protein sequence: CASSIRDRGFAGANVLTF.

The chain recombines TRBV29-1 with TRBJ2-7, with 8 positions matching TRBD1. Germline assignment: CDR1 SQVTM and CDR2 ANQGSEA. V gave up 1 base and J gave up 5 bases; unmatched junction bases: 4. The CDR3 length is 13 residues. This chain's CDR3 is CSVEAGGLDEQYF. CDR3 in DNA: TGCAGCGTTGAAGCAGGGGGCTTGGACGAGCAGTACTTC.

This chain links TRBV6-1 with TRBJ1-5; D uncertain. Germline V lookup: CDR1 MNHNS, CDR2 SASEGT. The CDR3 is 14 amino acids. V gave up 1 base and J gave up 3 bases, with 7 bases separating them. Written as DNA, the CDR3 is TGTGCCAGCAGTGAAGGGACCTACAATCAGCCCCAGCATTTT. Its translation: CASSEGTYNQPQHF.